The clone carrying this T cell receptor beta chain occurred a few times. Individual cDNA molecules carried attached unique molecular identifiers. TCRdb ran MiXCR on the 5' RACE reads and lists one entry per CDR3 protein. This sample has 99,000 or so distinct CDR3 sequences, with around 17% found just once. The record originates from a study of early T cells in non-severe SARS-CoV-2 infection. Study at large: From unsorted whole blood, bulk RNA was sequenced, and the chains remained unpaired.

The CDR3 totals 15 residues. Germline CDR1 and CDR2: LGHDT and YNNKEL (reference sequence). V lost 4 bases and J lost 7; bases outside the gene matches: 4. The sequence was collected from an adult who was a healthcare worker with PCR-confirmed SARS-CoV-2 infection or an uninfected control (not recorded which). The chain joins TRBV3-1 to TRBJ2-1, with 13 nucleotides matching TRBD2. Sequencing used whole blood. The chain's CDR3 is CASSPQGLAGNEQFF. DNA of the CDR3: TGTGCCAGCAGCCCGCAGGGACTAGCGGGAAATGAGCAGTTCTTC.